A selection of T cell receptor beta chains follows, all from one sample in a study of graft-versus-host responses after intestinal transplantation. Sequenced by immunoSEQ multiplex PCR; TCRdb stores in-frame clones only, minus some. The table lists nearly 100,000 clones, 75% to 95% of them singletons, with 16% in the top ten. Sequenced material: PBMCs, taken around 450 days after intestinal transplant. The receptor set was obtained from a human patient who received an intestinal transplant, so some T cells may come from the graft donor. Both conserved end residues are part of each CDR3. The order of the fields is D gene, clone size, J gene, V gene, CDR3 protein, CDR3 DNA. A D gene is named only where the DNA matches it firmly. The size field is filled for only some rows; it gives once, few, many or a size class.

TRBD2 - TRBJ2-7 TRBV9 CASSASGGPSYEQYF TGTGCCAGCAGCGCGAGCGGGGGGCCCTCCTACGAGCAGTACTTC
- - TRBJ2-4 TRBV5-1 CASSLGTSQLAKNIQYF TGCGCCAGCAGCTTGGGAACTAGCCAGCTAGCCAAAAACATTCAGTACTTC
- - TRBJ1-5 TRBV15 CATSREGESNQPQHF TGTGCCACCAGCAGGGAAGGGGAGTCCAATCAGCCCCAGCATTTT
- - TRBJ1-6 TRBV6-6 CATSPGYSPLHF TGTGCCACCTCTCCTGGGTATTCACCCCTCCACTTT
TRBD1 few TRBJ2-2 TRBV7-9 CASSLGQGTGELFF TGTGCCAGCAGCTTGGGACAGGGCACCGGGGAGCTGTTTTTT
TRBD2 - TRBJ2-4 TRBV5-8 CASSFRGGQNIQYF TGTGCCAGCAGCTTCCGGGGGGGCCAAAACATTCAGTACTTC
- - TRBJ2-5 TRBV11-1 CASSYRAPHQETQYF TGTGCCAGCAGCTACAGGGCCCCCCACCAAGAGACCCAGTACTTC
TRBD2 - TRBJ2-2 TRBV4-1 CASSQDRGLAGGRTGELFF TGCGCCAGCAGCCAAGATCGAGGACTAGCGGGGGGACGCACCGGGGAGCTGTTTTTT
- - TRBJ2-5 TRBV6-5 CASSTGWRSEETQYF TGTGCCAGCAGTACCGGTTGGAGGTCGGAAGAGACCCAGTACTTC
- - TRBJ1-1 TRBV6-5 CASSYGLGLLGAFF TGTGCCAGCAGTTATGGTCTCGGACTCCTGGGGGCTTTCTTT
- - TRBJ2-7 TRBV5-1 CASSLAGTYEQYF TGCGCCAGCAGCTTGGCGGGGACCTACGAGCAGTACTTC
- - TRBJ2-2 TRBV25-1 CASSEYFRDTGELFF TGTGCCAGCAGTGAATATTTCCGCGACACCGGGGAGCTGTTTTTT
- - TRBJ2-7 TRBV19 CASSPLGSYEQYF TGTGCCAGTAGTCCCCTGGGCTCCTACGAGCAGTACTTC
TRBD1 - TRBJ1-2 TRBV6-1 CASWGQAYGYTF TGTGCCAGCTGGGGACAGGCGTATGGCTACACCTTC
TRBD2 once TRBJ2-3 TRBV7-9 CASSHQRGGTDTQYF TGTGCCAGCAGCCACCAGCGGGGGGGCACAGATACGCAGTATTTT
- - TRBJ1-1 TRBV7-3 CASSLEVNTEAFF TGTGCCAGCAGCTTGGAGGTGAACACTGAAGCTTTCTTT
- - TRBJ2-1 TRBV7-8 CASSLAPGVGGLGNEQFF TGTGCCAGCAGCTTAGCCCCCGGCGTGGGGGGGCTCGGCAATGAGCAGTTCTTC
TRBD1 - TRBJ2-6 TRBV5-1 CASSWKTGTGANVLTF TGCGCCAGCAGCTGGAAGACAGGGACCGGGGCCAACGTCCTGACTTTC
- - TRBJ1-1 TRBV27 CASSLGFFQGFGTEAFF TGTGCCAGCAGTTTAGGGTTCTTTCAGGGTTTCGGCACTGAAGCTTTCTTT
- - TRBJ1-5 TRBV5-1 CASSLGGEGRQPQHF TGCGCCAGCAGCTTGGGTGGGGAAGGGCGGCAGCCCCAGCATTTT
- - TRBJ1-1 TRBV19 CASREGYTEAFF TGTGCCAGTAGAGAGGGGTACACTGAAGCTTTCTTT
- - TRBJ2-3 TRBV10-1 CASSESGDTQYF TGCGCCAGCAGTGAGTCGGGAGATACGCAGTATTTT
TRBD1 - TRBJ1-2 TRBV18 CASSPGPGQNYGYTF TGTGCCAGCTCACCAGGCCCGGGACAGAACTATGGCTACACCTTC
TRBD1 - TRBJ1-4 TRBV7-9 CASTPIRDRSNEKLFF TGTGCCAGCACCCCCATACGGGACAGGTCTAATGAAAAACTGTTTTTT
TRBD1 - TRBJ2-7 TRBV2 CASSELGQGGDEQYF TGTGCCAGCAGTGAACTTGGACAGGGGGGCGACGAGCAGTACTTC
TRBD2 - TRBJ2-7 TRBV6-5 CASSYSLAGKYEQYF TGTGCCAGCAGTTACTCTCTAGCGGGGAAGTACGAGCAGTACTTC
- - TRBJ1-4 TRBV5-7 CASSFRGSEKLFF TGTGCCAGCAGCTTTAGGGGAAGTGAAAAACTGTTTTTT
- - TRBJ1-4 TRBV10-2 CASAQPTDEKLFF TGCGCCAGCGCCCAACCGACGGACGAAAAACTGTTTTTT
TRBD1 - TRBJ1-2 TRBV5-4 CASSSGTGWFYGYTF TGTGCCAGCAGCTCCGGGACAGGGTGGTTCTATGGCTACACCTTC
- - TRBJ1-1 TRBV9 CASSVGADTEAFF TGTGCCAGCAGCGTAGGCGCGGACACTGAAGCTTTCTTT
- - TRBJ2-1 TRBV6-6 CASSEVHEQFF TGTGCCAGCAGTGAGGTCCATGAGCAGTTCTTC
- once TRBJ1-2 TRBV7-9 CASSRDGYGYTF TGTGCCAGCAGCCGGGACGGTTATGGCTACACCTTC
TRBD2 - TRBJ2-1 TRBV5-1 CASSFTGGPPYNEQFF TGCGCCAGCAGCTTTACGGGGGGGCCCCCCTACAATGAGCAGTTCTTC
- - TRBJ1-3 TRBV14 CASSQDPYRSYPGNTIYF TGTGCCAGCAGCCAAGATCCCTACAGATCCTATCCTGGAAACACCATATATTTT
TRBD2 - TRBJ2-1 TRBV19 CASSIGDGRASGGLQFF TGTGCCAGTAGTATAGGCGATGGGAGGGCTAGCGGGGGGTTGCAGTTCTTC
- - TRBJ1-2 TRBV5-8 CASSRGGGVYGYTF TGTGCCAGCAGCCGAGGAGGGGGGGTCTATGGCTACACCTTC
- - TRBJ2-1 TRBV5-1 CASSTNRPSSYNEQFF TGCGCCAGCAGCACAAACAGGCCGAGCTCCTACAATGAGCAGTTCTTC
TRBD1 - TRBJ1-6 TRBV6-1 CASSELRDRGNSPLHF TGTGCCAGCAGTGAGCTTCGGGACAGGGGTAATTCACCCCTCCACTTT
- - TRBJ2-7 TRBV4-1 CASSQERGDEQYF TGCGCCAGCAGCCAAGAGAGGGGGGACGAGCAGTACTTC